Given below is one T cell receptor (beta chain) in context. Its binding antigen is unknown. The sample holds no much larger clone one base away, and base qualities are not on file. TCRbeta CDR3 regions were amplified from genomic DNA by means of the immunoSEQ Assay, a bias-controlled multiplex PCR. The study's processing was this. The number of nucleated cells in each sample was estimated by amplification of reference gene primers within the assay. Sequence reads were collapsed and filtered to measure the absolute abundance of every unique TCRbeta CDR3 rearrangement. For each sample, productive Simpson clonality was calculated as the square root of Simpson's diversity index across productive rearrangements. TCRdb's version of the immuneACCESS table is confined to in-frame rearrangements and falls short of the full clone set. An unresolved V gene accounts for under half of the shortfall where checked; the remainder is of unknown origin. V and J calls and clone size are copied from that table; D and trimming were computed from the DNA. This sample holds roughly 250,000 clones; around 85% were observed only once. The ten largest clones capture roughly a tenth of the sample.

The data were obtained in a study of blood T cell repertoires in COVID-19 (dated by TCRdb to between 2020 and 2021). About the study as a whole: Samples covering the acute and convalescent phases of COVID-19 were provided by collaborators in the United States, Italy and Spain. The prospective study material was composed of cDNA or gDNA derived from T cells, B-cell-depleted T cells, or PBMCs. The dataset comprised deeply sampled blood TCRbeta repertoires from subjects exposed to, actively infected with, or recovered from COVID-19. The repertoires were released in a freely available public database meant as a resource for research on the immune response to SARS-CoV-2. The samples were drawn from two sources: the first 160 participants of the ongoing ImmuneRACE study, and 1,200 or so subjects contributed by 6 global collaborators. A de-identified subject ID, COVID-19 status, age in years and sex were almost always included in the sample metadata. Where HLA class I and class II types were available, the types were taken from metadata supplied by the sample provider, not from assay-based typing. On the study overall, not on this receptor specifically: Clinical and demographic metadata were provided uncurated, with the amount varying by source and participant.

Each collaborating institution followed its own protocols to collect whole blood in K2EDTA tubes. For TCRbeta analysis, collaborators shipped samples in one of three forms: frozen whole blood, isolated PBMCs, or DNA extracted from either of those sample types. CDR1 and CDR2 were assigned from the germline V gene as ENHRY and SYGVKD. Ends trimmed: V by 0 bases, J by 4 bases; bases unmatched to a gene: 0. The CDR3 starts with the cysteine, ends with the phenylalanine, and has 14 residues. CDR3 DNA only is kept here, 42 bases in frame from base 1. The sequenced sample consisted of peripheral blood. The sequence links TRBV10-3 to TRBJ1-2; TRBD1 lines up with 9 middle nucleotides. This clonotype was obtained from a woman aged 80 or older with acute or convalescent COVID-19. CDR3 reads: CAISESGQGYGYTF. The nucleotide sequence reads TGTGCCATCAGTGAGTCGGGACAGGGCTATGGCTACACCTTC.